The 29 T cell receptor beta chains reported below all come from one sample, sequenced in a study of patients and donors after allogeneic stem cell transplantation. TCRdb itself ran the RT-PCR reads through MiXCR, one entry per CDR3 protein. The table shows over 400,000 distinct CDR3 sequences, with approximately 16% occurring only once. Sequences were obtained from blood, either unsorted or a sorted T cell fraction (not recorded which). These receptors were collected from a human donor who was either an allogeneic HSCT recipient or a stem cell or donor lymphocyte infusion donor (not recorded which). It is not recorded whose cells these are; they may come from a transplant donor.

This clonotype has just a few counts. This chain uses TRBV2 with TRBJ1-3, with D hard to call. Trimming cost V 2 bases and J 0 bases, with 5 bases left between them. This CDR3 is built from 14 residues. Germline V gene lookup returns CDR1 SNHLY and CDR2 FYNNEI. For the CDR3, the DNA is TGTGCCAGCAGTGAACGAGTCTCTGGAAACACCATATATTTT. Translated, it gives CASSERVSGNTIYF.

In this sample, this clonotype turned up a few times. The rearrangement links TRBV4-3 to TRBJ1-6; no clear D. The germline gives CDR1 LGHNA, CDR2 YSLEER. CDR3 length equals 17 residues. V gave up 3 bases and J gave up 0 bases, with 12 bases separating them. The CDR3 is CASSHSDPSSYNSPLHF. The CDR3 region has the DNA TGCGCCAGCAGCCACTCAGACCCGAGCTCCTATAATTCACCCCTCCACTTT.

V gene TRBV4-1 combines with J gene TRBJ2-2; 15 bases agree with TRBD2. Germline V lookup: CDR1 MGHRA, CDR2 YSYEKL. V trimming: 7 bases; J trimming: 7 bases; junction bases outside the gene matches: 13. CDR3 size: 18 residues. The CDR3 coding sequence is TGCGCCAGCACCTCCGAGGGACTAGCGGGGGGCAGGGGCGGGGAGCTGTTTTTT. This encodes CASTSEGLAGGRGGELFF.

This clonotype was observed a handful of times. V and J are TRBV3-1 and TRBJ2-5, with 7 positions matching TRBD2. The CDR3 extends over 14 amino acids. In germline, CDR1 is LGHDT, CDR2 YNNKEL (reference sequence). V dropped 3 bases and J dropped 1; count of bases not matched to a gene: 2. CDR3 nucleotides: TGTGCCAGCAGCCACCGGGAGGCCCAAGAGACCCAGTACTTC. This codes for CASSHREAQETQYF.

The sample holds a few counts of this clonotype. CDR3 sequence (DNA): TGCGCCAGCAGCTTGGCCTGGGCACAGGGGGCGACGAACACCGGGGAGCTGTTTTTT. Its translation: CASSLAWAQGATNTGELFF. The V and J genes are TRBV5-1 and TRBJ2-2, with 9 positions matching TRBD1. The CDR3 totals 19 residues. Trimming took 0 bases from V and 0 from J; bases not matched to a gene: 9. Germline V gene sequence: CDR1 SGHRS, CDR2 YFSETQ.

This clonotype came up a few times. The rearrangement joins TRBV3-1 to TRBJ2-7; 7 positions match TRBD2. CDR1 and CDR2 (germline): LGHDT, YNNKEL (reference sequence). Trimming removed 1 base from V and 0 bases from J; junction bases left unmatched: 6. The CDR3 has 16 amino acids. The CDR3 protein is CASSQAWRGYSYEQYF. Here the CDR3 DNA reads TGTGCCAGCAGCCAAGCCTGGCGGGGGTACTCCTACGAGCAGTACTTC.

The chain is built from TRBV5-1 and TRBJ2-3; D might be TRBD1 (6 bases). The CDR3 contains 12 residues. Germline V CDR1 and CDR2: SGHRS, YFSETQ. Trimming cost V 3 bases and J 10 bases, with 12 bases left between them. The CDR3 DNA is TGCGCCAGCAGCTCCGACAGGTTGCCGCAGTATTTT. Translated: CASSSDRLPQYF.

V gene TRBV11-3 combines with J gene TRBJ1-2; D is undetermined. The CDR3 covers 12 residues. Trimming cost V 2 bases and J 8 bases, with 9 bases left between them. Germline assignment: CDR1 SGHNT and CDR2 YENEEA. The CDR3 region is CASSLRSGGYTF. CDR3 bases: TGTGCCAGCAGCTTACGCAGCGGGGGCTACACCTTC.

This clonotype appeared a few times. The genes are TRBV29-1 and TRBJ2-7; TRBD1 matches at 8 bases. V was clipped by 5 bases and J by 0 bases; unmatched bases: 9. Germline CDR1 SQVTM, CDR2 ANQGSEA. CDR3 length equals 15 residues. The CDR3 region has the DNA TGCAGCGTTTATAACACAGGGGGAAGCTCCTACGAGCAGTACTTC. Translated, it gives CSVYNTGGSSYEQYF.

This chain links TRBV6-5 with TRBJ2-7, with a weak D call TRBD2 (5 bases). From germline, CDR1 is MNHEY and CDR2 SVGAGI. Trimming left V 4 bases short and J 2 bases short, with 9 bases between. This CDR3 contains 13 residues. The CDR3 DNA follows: TGTGCCAGCAGTTCCCCCGGGACCTACGAGCAGTACTTC. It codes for CASSSPGTYEQYF.

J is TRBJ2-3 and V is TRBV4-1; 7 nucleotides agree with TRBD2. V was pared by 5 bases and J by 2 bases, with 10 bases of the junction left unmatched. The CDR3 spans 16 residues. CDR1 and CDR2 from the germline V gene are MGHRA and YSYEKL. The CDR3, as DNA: TGCGCCAGCAGCGGTCGGACTAGGTTTTTCACAGATACGCAGTATTTT. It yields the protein CASSGRTRFFTDTQYF.

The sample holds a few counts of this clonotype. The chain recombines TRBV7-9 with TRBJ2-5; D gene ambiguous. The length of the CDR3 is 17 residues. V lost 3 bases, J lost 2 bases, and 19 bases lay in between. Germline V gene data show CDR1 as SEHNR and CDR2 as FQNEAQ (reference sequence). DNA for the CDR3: TGTGCCAGCAGCTTCGCAGTAAAAACTAATATACAAGAGACCCAGTACTTC. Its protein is CASSFAVKTNIQETQYF.

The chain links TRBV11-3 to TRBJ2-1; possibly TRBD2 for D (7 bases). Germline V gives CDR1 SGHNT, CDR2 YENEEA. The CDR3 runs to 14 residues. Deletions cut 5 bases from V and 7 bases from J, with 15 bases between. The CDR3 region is CASSGGAVSNEQFF. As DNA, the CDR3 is TGTGCCAGCAGCGGGGGGGCGGTATCGAATGAGCAGTTCTTC.

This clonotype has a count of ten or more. CDR3 sequence (DNA): TGCGCCAGCGCCCGGGAGGTCTGGACTGAAGCTTTCTTT. Protein product: CASAREVWTEAFF. The chain combines TRBV5-1 with TRBJ1-1; D is unresolved. V was trimmed by 7 bases and J by 5 bases, leaving 15 bases between them. The V gene's germline CDR1 is SGHRS and CDR2 YFSETQ. The CDR3 is 13 residues long.

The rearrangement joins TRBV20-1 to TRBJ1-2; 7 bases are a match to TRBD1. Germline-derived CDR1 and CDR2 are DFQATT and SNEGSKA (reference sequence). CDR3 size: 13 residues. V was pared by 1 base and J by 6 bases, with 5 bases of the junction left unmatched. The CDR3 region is CSARVPGGNGYTF. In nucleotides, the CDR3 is TGCAGTGCTAGAGTCCCAGGGGGTAATGGCTACACCTTC.

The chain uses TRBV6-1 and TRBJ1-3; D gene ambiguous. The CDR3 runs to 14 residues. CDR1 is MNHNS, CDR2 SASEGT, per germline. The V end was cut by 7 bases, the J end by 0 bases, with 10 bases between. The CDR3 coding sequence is TGTGCCAGCACCTCGGGGATCTCTGGAAACACCATATATTTT. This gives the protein CASTSGISGNTIYF.

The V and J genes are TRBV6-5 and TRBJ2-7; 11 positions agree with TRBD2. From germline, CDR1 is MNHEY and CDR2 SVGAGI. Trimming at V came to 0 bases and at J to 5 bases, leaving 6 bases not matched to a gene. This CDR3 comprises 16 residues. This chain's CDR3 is CASSYSLAGVLDEQYF. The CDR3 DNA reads TGTGCCAGCAGTTACTCACTAGCGGGAGTGCTTGACGAGCAGTACTTC.

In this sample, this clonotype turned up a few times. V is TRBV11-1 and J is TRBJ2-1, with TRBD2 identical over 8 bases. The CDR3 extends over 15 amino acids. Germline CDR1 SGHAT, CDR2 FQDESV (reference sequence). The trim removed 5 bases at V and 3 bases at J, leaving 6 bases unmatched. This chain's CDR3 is CASSTSGGYYNEQFF. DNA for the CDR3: TGTGCCAGCAGCACCAGCGGGGGCTACTACAATGAGCAGTTCTTC. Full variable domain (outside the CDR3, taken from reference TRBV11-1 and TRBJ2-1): EAEVAQSPRYKITEKSQAVAFWCDPISGHATLYWYRQILGQGPELLVQFQDESVVDDSQLPKDRFSAERLKGVDSTLKIQPAELGDSAMYLCASSTSGGYYNEQFFGPGTRLTVL.

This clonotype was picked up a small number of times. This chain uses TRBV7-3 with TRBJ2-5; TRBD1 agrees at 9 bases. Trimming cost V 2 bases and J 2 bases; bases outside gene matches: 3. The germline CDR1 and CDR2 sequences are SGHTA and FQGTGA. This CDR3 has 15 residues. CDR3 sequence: CASSLSTGGQETQYF. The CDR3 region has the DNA TGTGCCAGCAGCTTATCGACAGGGGGGCAAGAGACCCAGTACTTC.

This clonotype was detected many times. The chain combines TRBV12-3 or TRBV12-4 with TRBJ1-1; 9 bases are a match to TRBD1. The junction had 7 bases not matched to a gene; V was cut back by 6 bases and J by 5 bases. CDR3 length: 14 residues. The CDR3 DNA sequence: TGTGCCAGCAGCCTGACAGGGGGAAAGACTGAAGCTTTCTTT. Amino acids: CASSLTGGKTEAFF.

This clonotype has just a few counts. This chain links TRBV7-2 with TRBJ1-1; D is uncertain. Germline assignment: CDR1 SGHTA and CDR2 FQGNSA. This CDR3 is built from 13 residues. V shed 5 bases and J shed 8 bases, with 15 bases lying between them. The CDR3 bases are TGTGCCAGCAGCGCGAATAGATTAGGGGAAGCTTTCTTT. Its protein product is CASSANRLGEAFF.

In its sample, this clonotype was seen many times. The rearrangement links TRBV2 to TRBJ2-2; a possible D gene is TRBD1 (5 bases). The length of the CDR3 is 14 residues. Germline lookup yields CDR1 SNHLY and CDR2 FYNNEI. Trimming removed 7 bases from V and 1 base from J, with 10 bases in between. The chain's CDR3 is CASISQENTGELFF. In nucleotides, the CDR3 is TGTGCCAGCATTTCACAGGAGAACACCGGGGAGCTGTTTTTT. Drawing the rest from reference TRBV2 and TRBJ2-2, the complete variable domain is EPEVTQTPSHQVTQMGQEVILRCVPISNHLYFYWYRQILGQKVEFLVSFYNNEISEKSEIFDDQFSVERPDGSNFTLKIRSTKLEDSAMYFCASISQENTGELFFGEGSRLTVL.

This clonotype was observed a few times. CDR3 amino acids: CASSSTTRLLTDTQYF. The CDR3 DNA follows: TGTGCCAGCAGCTCCACGACGAGACTCCTCACAGATACGCAGTATTTT. The chain joins TRBV7-6 to TRBJ2-3; D is undetermined. Germline CDR1 and CDR2: SGHVS and FNYEAQ. The CDR3 has 16 amino acids. Trimming took 4 bases from V and 2 from J, leaving 16 bases between them.

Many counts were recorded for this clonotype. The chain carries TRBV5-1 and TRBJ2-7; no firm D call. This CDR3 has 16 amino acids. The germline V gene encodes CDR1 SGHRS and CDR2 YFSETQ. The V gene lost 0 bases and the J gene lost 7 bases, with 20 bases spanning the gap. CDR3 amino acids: CASSLAWEGVLREQYF. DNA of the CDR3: TGCGCCAGCAGCTTGGCTTGGGAAGGCGTACTACGGGAGCAGTACTTC. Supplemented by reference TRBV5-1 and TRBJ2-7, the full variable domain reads KAGVTQTPRYLIKTRGQQVTLSCSPISGHRSVSWYQQTPGQGLQFLFEYFSETQRNKGNFPGRFSGRQFSNSRSEMNVSTLELGDSALYLCASSLAWEGVLREQYFGPGTRLTVT.

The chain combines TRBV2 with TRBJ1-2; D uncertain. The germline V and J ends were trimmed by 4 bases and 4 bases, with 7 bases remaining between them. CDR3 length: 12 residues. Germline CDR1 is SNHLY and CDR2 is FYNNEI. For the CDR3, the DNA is TGTGCCAGCAGTGGCATAACCTATGGCTACACCTTC. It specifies CASSGITYGYTF.

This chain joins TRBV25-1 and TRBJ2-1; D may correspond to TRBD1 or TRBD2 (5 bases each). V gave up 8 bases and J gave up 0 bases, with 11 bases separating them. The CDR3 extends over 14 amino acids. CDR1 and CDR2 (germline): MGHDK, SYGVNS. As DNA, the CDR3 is TGTGCCAGCCTCAAGGGGAGCTCCTACAATGAGCAGTTCTTC. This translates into CASLKGSSYNEQFF.

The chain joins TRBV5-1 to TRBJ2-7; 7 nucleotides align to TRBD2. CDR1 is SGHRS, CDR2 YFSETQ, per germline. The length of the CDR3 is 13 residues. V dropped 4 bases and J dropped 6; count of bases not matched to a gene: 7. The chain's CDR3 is CASSLILASEQYF. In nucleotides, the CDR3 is TGCGCCAGCAGCCTAATACTAGCGTCCGAGCAGTACTTC.

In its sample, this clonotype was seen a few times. The CDR3 nucleotides are TGTGCCAGCATTGGCGGGAGTGTGAATGAGCAGTTCTTC. Its translation: CASIGGSVNEQFF. This rearrangement joins TRBV6-1 to TRBJ2-1; 7 nucleotides match TRBD2. The CDR3 loop spans 13 amino acids. From germline, CDR1 is MNHNS and CDR2 SASEGT. The ends lost 7 bases at V and 7 bases at J; junction bases unmatched: 7.

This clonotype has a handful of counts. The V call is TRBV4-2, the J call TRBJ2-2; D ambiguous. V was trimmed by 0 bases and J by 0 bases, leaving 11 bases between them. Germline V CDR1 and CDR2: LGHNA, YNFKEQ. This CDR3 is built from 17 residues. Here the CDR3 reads CASSQERPGANTGELFF. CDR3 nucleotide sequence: TGTGCCAGCAGCCAAGAACGGCCCGGCGCGAACACCGGGGAGCTGTTTTTT.